The sequence of this T cell receptor beta chain was determined in a study of Ad26.COV2.S vaccination and SARS-CoV-2 variants. Whole-study results and caveats: In vaccinated individuals, spike-specific CD8+ and CD4+ T cell responses reportedly displayed substantial breadth. Analytic work on TCR breadth and depth might have understated the full extent of total T cell responses.

Documented treatment: approximately 18 received Ad26.COV2.S at low or high dose, single or two shots; five or six received placebo; per-sample allocation not given. Collection of samples fell on day 63 after the first vaccine or placebo injection. Its platform was an Ad26 vector, and its expressed antigen was Wuhan-strain SARS-CoV-2 spike. For this clone: Antigen specificity is unknown.

TCRdb's copy holds only in-frame clones and misses some; the assay was immunoSEQ multiplex PCR. The sample consists of 400,000 to 450,000 clones, over 75% of them appearing once. Germline V gene data show CDR1 as LNHDA and CDR2 as SQIVND (reference sequence). CDR3 size: 12 residues. Trimming shortened V by 0 bases and J by 5 bases, and 4 bases separated the two germline ends. The V call is TRBV19, the J call TRBJ1-2; D not certain. This sequence was found in a person aged 18-60 years who received the Ad26.COV2.S COVID-19 vaccine or a placebo. Sequenced here: peripheral blood, sampled in a trial of Ad26.COV2.S vaccine versus placebo. CDR3 DNA sequence: TGTGCCAGTAGTATAGATCATTATGGCTACACCTTC. Its translation is CASSIDHYGYTF. Complete variable domain (other parts from reference TRBV19 and TRBJ1-2): DGGITQSPKYLFRKEGQNVTLSCEQNLNHDAMYWYRQDPGQGLRLIYYSQIVNDFQKGDIAEGYSVSREKKESFPLTVTSAQKNPTAFYLCASSIDHYGYTFGSGTRLTVV.